One sample yielded the 13 T cell receptor beta chains listed below, sequenced in a study of cytomegalovirus exposure and HLA in healthy donors. PCR amplification relied on 60 Vbeta primers (plus 13 Jbeta primers). Clones were sequenced by immunoSEQ multiplex PCR, and TCRdb holds only the in-frame ones, with some missing. This table has approximately 170,000 clones, around 78% appearing once. The material sequenced was PBMCs. Receptor source: a woman in her twenties or thirties in good health and CMV-seropositive.

The rearrangement joins TRBV5-1 to TRBJ2-1; D is perhaps TRBD1 (5 bases). V was pared by 0 bases and J by 7 bases, with 8 bases between. The CDR3 covers 13 residues. Germline CDR1 and CDR2: SGHRS and YFSETQ. This CDR3 is CASSLGAGNEQFF. CDR3 in DNA: TGCGCCAGCAGCTTGGGGGCAGGGAATGAGCAGTTCTTC. Drawing the rest from reference TRBV5-1 and TRBJ2-1, the complete variable domain is KAGVTQTPRYLIKTRGQQVTLSCSPISGHRSVSWYQQTPGQGLQFLFEYFSETQRNKGNFPGRFSGRQFSNSRSEMNVSTLELGDSALYLCASSLGAGNEQFFGPGTRLTVL.

This clone was observed once. The V and J genes are TRBV10-2 and TRBJ1-5; weak D call: TRBD1 (6 bases). This CDR3 spans 16 amino acids. Germline assignment: CDR1 WSHSY and CDR2 SAAADI. The germline V and J ends were trimmed by 2 bases and 6 bases, with 17 bases remaining between them. The chain's CDR3 is CASSEIPGAGGQPQHF. The CDR3 nucleotides are TGCGCCAGCAGTGAGATCCCAGGGGCGGGAGGTCAGCCCCAGCATTTT.

The chain carries TRBV5-1 and TRBJ2-5, with 7 bases fitting TRBD2. Trimming removed 7 bases from V and 1 base from J; junction bases left unmatched: 7. This CDR3 region has 14 residues. In germline, CDR1 is SGHRS, CDR2 YFSETQ. CDR3 DNA: TGCGCCAGCTCAGGCGGGGGTGTCCAAGAGACCCAGTACTTC. This encodes CASSGGGVQETQYF.

The chain uses TRBV6-5 and TRBJ1-1; unclear D gene. Germline V gene lookup returns CDR1 MNHEY and CDR2 SVGAGI. This CDR3 has 15 amino acids. V lost 0 bases, J lost 3 bases, and 11 bases lay in between. For the CDR3, the DNA is TGTGCCAGCAGTTACTCGAATCCAGGTTACACTGAAGCTTTCTTT. It is translated as CASSYSNPGYTEAFF.

The chain recombines TRBV5-5 with TRBJ1-4; a possible D gene is TRBD1 (6 bases). The CDR3 covers 15 residues. V was shortened by 2 bases and J by 11 bases, with 19 bases between the two germline ends. CDR1 and CDR2 (germline): SGHKS, YYEKEE (reference sequence). The DNA for the CDR3 is TGTGCCAGCAGCTTTATGGAAATGGACAGAAAGAAACTGTTTTTT. Translating gives CASSFMEMDRKKLFF.

V usage is TRBV28 and J usage is TRBJ1-2; D uncertain. CDR3 length: 16 amino acids. CDR1 is MDHEN, CDR2 SYDVKM, per germline. V lost 7 bases and J 4 bases, leaving 22 bases between the germline ends. The CDR3 region has the DNA TGTGCCAGCACCGCGGTAACGGGTACCCGCACCTATGGCTACACCTTC. It specifies CASTAVTGTRTYGYTF.

This clone was detected a few times. The chain recombines TRBV7-2 with TRBJ1-1, with 8 bases that match TRBD1. V trimming: 1 base; J trimming: 4 bases; junction bases outside the gene matches: 8. The CDR3 loop spans 16 amino acids. Germline assignment: CDR1 SGHTA and CDR2 FQGNSA. CDR3 amino acids: CASSLDPPGQGTEAFF. The DNA for the CDR3 is TGTGCCAGCAGCTTAGACCCCCCCGGACAGGGCACTGAAGCTTTCTTT. Filled out from reference TRBV7-2 and TRBJ1-1, the complete variable domain reads GAGVSQSPSNKVTEKGKDVELRCDPISGHTALYWYRQSLGQGLEFLIYFQGNSAPDKSGLPSDRFSAERTGGSVSTLTIQRTQQEDSAVYLCASSLDPPGQGTEAFFGQGTRLTVV.

V usage is TRBV4-3 and J usage is TRBJ2-1, with D unclear. The CDR3 has 12 amino acids. Trimming took 1 base from V and 7 from J, leaving 5 bases between them. The V gene's germline CDR1 is LGHNA and CDR2 YSLEER. This CDR3 reads CASSQVQNEQFF. DNA for the CDR3: TGCGCCAGCAGCCAAGTACAGAATGAGCAGTTCTTC.

The chain joins TRBV6-5 to TRBJ2-7, with D maybe TRBD2 (6 bases). Looked up from germline, CDR1 is MNHEY and CDR2 is SVGAGI. The CDR3 sequence is 16 residues long. V gave up 0 bases and J gave up 2 bases, with 14 bases separating them. CDR3 coding DNA: TGTGCCAGCAGTTACTCGACCGGGAGCGAAACCTACGAGCAGTACTTC. Translated: CASSYSTGSETYEQYF.

The CDR3, as DNA: TGTGCCAGCAGCGACCTCCACACGGGCGCGGGAGGGCCTGACGAGCAGTACTTC. Residues: CASSDLHTGAGGPDEQYF. This chain connects TRBV7-9 to TRBJ2-5; the match to TRBD2 covers 9 bases. The closer fit of TRBJ2-7 to the DNA end suggests the J call may be wrong. Germline values: CDR1 SEHNR, CDR2 FQNEAQ (reference sequence). The CDR3 contains 18 residues.

This rearrangement joins TRBV18 to TRBJ1-1, with 9 nucleotides matching TRBD1. Germline V lookup: CDR1 KGHSH, CDR2 LQKENI. The CDR3 is 14 amino acids. Losses at the gene ends were 5 bases for V and 4 bases for J; bases not matched to a gene: 5. CDR3 sequence reads: CASSAGTGSTEAFF. The CDR3 coding sequence is TGTGCCAGCTCAGCCGGGACAGGGAGCACTGAAGCTTTCTTT. The full variable domain, its missing parts supplied by reference TRBV18 and TRBJ1-1, is NAGVMQNPRHLVRRRGQEARLRCSPMKGHSHVYWYRQLPEEGLKFMVYLQKENIIDESGMPKERFSAEFPKEGPSILRIQQVVRGDSAAYFCASSAGTGSTEAFFGQGTRLTVV.

Concerning this clone itself: Other DNA sequences within the sample encode an identical CDR3. The chain couples TRBV4-1 to TRBJ2-7, with 9 nucleotides matching TRBD1. V gave up 2 bases and J gave up 0 bases; unmatched junction bases: 8. The V gene's germline CDR1 is MGHRA and CDR2 YSYEKL. There are 17 residues in the CDR3. The CDR3 protein is CASSQSLDRGSSYEQYF. In nucleotides, the CDR3 is TGCGCCAGCAGCCAATCCCTGGACAGGGGATCCTCCTACGAGCAGTACTTC.

V usage is TRBV2 and J usage is TRBJ1-1; no clear D. CDR1 SNHLY and CDR2 FYNNEI come from the germline V gene. The CDR3 contains 14 residues. V lost 3 bases and J lost 8, with 16 bases in between. The CDR3 nucleotides read TGTGCCAGCAGTGATTATTACGCCACCGGGGAAGCTTTCTTT. Translated, it gives CASSDYYATGEAFF.